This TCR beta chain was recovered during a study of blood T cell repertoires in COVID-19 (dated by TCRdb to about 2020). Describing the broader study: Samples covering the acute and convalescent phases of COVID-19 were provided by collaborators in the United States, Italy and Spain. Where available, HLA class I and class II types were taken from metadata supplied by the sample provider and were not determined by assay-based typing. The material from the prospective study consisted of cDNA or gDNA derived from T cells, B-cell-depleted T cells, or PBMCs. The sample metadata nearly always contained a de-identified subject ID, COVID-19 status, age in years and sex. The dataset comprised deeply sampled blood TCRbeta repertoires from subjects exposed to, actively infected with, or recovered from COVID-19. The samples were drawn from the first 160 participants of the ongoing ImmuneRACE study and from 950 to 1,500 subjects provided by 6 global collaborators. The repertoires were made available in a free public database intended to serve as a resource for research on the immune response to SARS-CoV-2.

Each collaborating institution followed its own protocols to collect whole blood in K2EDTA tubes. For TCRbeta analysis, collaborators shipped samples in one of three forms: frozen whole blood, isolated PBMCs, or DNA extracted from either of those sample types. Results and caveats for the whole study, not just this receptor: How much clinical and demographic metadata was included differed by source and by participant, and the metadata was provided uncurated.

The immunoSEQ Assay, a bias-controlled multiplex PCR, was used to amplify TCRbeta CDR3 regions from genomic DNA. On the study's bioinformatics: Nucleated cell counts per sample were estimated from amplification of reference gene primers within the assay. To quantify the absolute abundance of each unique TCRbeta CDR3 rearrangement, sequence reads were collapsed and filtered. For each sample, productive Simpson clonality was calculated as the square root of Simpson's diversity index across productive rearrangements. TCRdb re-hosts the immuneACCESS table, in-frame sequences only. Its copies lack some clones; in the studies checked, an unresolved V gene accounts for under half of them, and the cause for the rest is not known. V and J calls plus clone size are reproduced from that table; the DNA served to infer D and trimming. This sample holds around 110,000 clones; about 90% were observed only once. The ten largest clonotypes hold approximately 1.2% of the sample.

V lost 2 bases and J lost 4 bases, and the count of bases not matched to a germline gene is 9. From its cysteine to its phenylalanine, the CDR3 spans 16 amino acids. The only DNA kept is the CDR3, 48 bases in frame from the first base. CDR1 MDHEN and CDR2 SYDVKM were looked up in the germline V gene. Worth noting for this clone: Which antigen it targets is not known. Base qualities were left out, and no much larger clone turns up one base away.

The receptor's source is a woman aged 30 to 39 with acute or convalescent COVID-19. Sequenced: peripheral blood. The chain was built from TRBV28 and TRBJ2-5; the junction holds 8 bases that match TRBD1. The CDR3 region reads CASSLAATGERETQYF. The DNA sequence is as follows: TGTGCCAGCAGTTTAGCCGCGACAGGGGAAAGAGAGACCCAGTACTTC.